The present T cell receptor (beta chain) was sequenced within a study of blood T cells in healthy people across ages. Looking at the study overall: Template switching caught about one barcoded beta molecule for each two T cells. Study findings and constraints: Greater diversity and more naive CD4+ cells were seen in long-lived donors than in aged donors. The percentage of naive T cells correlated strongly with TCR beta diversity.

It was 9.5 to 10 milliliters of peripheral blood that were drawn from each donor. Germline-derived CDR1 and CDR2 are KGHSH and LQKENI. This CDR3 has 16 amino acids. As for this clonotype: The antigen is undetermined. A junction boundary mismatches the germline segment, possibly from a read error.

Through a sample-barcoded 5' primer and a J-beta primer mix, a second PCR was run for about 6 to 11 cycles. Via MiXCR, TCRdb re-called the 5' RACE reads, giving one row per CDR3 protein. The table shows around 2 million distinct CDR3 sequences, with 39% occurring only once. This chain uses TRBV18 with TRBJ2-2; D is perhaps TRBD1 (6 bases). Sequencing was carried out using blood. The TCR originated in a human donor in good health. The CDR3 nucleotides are TGTGCCAGCTCACCTCTGGCCAGGGGAACCACCGGGGAGCGGTTTTTT. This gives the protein CASSPLARGTTGERFF.